The 21 T cell receptor beta chains listed next were all sequenced from one sample in a study of control samples from healthy donors and cancer patients (dated by TCRdb to the early 2020s). The library relied on the immunoSEQ multiplex PCR assay. TCRdb obtained this table from immuneACCESS and retained in-frame rearrangements with V and J assigned. These tables miss some clones; where compared with another copy, unresolved V genes account for less than half of the shortfall, and the remainder is unexplained. Recorded for this sample are 55,000 to 90,000 clones; over 70% of them occurred a single time. The ten largest make up 25% to 35% of the sample. The specimen was blood. The receptors here all came from a man over 45 in good health.

The chain couples TRBV28 to TRBJ1-5; TRBD1 agrees at 7 bases. J gave up 4 bases and V 10 bases, and 4 bases lay outside the gene matches. CDR3 length: 12 amino acids. CDR1 MDHEN and CDR2 SYDVKM come from the germline V gene. CDR3 region: CATSGGNQPQHF. CDR3 bases: TGTGCCACGTCAGGGGGGAATCAGCCCCAGCATTTT. Supplemented by reference TRBV28 and TRBJ1-5, the full variable domain reads DVKVTQSSRYLVKRTGEKVFLECVQDMDHENMFWYRQDPGLGLRLIYFSYDVKMKEKGDIPEGYSVSREKKERFSLILESASTNQTSMYLCATSGGNQPQHFGDGTRLSIL.

The DNA for the CDR3 is TGTGCCAGCAGCTTGGGACACGGCGGGGAGACCCAGTACTTC. Its translation is CASSLGHGGETQYF. This chain links TRBV5-4 with TRBJ2-5; a possible D gene is TRBD2 (5 bases). Germline CDR1 SGHNT, CDR2 YYREEE (reference sequence). Trimming took off 0 bases at V and 5 bases at J, with 11 bases between the two ends. This CDR3 has 14 amino acids.

This clone has just one count. This chain's CDR3 is CASSQVQFDGGWGLGNEQFF. CDR3 bases: TGTGCCAGCAGCCAAGTACAGTTTGACGGGGGGTGGGGTCTTGGCAATGAGCAGTTCTTC. The rearrangement uses TRBV3-1 (or the pseudogene TRBV3-2) and TRBJ2-1; 7 nucleotides align to TRBD2. J gave up 6 bases and V 1 base, and 21 bases lay outside the gene matches. The germline CDR1 and CDR2 sequences are LGHDT and YNNKEL (reference sequence). The CDR3 totals 20 residues.

The chain is built from TRBV5-4 and TRBJ2-5; the match to TRBD1 covers 11 bases. Germline-derived CDR1 and CDR2 are SGHNT and YYREEE (reference sequence). The ends lost 3 bases at V and 5 bases at J; junction bases unmatched: 6. The CDR3 consists of 15 residues. This CDR3 is CASSSWTGGEETQYF. The CDR3, as DNA: TGTGCCAGCAGCTCCTGGACAGGGGGCGAGGAGACCCAGTACTTC.

V is TRBV7-3 and J is TRBJ2-3; D remains ambiguous. Germline assignment: CDR1 SGHTA and CDR2 FQGTGA. V lost 5 bases and J 4 bases, leaving 16 bases between the germline ends. The CDR3 spans 15 residues. The CDR3 spells CASSLGERGPDTQYF. As DNA, the CDR3 is TGTGCCAGCAGCCTAGGAGAACGCGGCCCAGATACGCAGTATTTT.

The CDR3 spells CASSLDPGQGSTDTQYF. CDR3 DNA: TGTGCCAGCAGCTTAGATCCCGGACAGGGTTCGACAGATACGCAGTATTTT. This chain connects TRBV11-2 to TRBJ2-3; 8 bases are shared with TRBD1. Germline CDR1 reads SGHAT; CDR2 reads FQNNGV. With V trimmed by 0 bases and J by 3 bases, 8 bases remained unmatched. The CDR3 is made up of 17 amino acids.

The rearrangement links TRBV19 to TRBJ2-1; TRBD2 matches 7 bases. The CDR3 extends over 18 amino acids. The J segment lost 0 bases and the V segment lost 1 base, leaving 9 bases of the junction unmatched. Germline CDR1 reads LNHDA; CDR2 reads SQIVND (reference sequence). CDR3 DNA: TGTGCCAGTAGTATAGGGAGTAGCGGGCCCATCTCCTACAATGAGCAGTTCTTC. It translates to CASSIGSSGPISYNEQFF.

V and J are TRBV11-2 and TRBJ2-7; 7 bases map to TRBD2. V lost 7 bases to trimming and J lost 3 bases; unmatched junction nucleotides: 9. The CDR3 runs to 14 residues. Per germline, CDR1 SGHAT and CDR2 FQNNGV. CDR3 sequence: CASTLAGLYYEQYF. The CDR3 DNA reads TGTGCCAGCACGTTAGCGGGCCTTTACTACGAGCAGTACTTC.

The rearrangement links TRBV12-3 or TRBV12-4 to TRBJ2-3; D unclear. This CDR3 has 11 amino acids. V was pared by 2 bases and J by 6 bases, with 3 bases between. This chain's CDR3 is CASSLQDTQYF. CDR3 sequence (DNA): TGTGCCAGCAGTTTACAGGATACGCAGTATTTT.

CDR3 amino acids: CASSLDRTGVYEQYF. CDR3 nucleotides: TGTGCCAGCAGCTTAGATAGGACAGGGGTGTACGAGCAGTACTTC. The chain employs TRBV11-2 and TRBJ2-7; 9 bases line up with TRBD1. The J segment lost 4 bases and the V segment lost 0 bases, leaving 4 bases of the junction unmatched. The germline gives CDR1 SGHAT, CDR2 FQNNGV. The CDR3 is made up of 15 amino acids.

A few counts support this clone. The chain has TRBV14 and TRBJ1-2, with D hard to call. There are 19 residues in the CDR3. Germline V lookup: CDR1 SGHDN, CDR2 FVKESK. V lost 0 bases and J 0 bases, leaving 20 bases between the germline ends. The CDR3 region has the DNA TGTGCCAGCAGCCAAGAAGGTCCCCCAATAAGAGAAGCTAACTATGGCTACACCTTC. Translating it yields CASSQEGPPIREANYGYTF.

This chain connects TRBV3-1 (or the pseudogene TRBV3-2) to TRBJ1-5, with TRBD1 matching over 7 bases. The CDR3 length is 17 residues. Trimming took 1 base from V and 6 from J; bases not matched to a gene: 12. Germline CDR1 is LGHDT and CDR2 is YNNKEL (reference sequence). CDR3 bases: TGTGCCAGCAGCCAAGCGACCGGGACAGCGCAAATTCAGCCCCAGCATTTT. This sequence encodes CASSQATGTAQIQPQHF.

The rearrangement uses TRBV7-3 and TRBJ1-1, with D possibly being TRBD1 (6 bases). CDR1 is SGHTA and CDR2 is FQGTGA in the germline V gene. The CDR3 spans 15 residues. Deletions cut 2 bases from V and 0 bases from J, with 10 bases between. DNA for the CDR3: TGTGCCAGCAGCTTATTAGGGGGGGTGAACACTGAAGCTTTCTTT. Protein product: CASSLLGGVNTEAFF.

V is TRBV7-2 and J is TRBJ2-5, with no clear D. The CDR3 spans 12 residues. The V end lost 2 bases, the J end lost 4 bases, and 5 bases lay between the germline ends. CDR1 and CDR2 (germline): SGHTA, FQGNSA. CDR3 loop: CASSLFVETQYF. CDR3 coding DNA: TGTGCCAGCAGCTTATTCGTAGAGACCCAGTACTTC.

V and J are TRBV7-2 and TRBJ2-3, with TRBD1 matching over 9 bases. Germline-derived CDR1 and CDR2 are SGHTA and FQGNSA. CDR3 size: 18 residues. V lost 0 bases, J lost 1 base, and 8 bases stayed unmatched. The CDR3 spells CASSLAAPGQGGTDTQYF. The CDR3 DNA is TGTGCCAGCAGCTTAGCGGCCCCGGGACAGGGAGGCACAGATACGCAGTATTTT.

The CDR3 nucleotides are TGTGCCAGCAGCCCTCGACAGGGGTTCAATTCACCCCTCCACTTT. Translation: CASSPRQGFNSPLHF. This chain joins TRBV3-1 (or the pseudogene TRBV3-2) and TRBJ1-6; TRBD1 matches at 8 bases. V lost 4 bases to trimming and J lost 7 bases; unmatched junction nucleotides: 6. CDR3 length equals 15 residues. CDR1 is LGHDT, CDR2 YNNKEL, per germline (reference sequence).

The J gene is TRBJ1-2, the V gene TRBV7-3; TRBD1 matches at 7 bases. The CDR3 runs 15 residues. Germline values: CDR1 SGHTA, CDR2 FQGTGA. The V and J ends lost 5 bases and 4 bases, in that order; junction bases with no gene match: 10. The CDR3 sequence: CASSAGPGQLYGYTF. The CDR3 coding sequence is TGTGCCAGCAGCGCAGGACCGGGACAGCTCTATGGCTACACCTTC.

This chain links TRBV27 with TRBJ2-7; the D gene is possibly TRBD1 (6 bases). The CDR3 is made up of 15 amino acids. Between the trimmed V and J ends, which lost 5 bases and 3 bases, there was a span of 17 bases. Per the germline V gene, CDR1 is MNHEY and CDR2 is SMNVEV (reference sequence). CDR3 nucleotide sequence: TGTGCCAGCAGTCTTAGGACAGACATATTCTACGAGCAGTACTTC. Amino acids: CASSLRTDIFYEQYF.

The V call is TRBV6-2 or TRBV6-3, the J call TRBJ2-5, with D possibly TRBD2 on 5 matching bases. Germline values: CDR1 MNHEY, CDR2 SVGEGT. Between the trimmed V and J ends, which lost 6 bases and 4 bases, there was a span of 9 bases. CDR3 length equals 12 residues. The CDR3 here is CASSQRLETQYF. The DNA for the CDR3 is TGTGCCAGCAGCCAGCGGCTAGAGACCCAGTACTTC.

The chain recombines TRBV7-2 with TRBJ2-2; 7 bases map to TRBD1. Per the germline V gene, CDR1 is SGHTA and CDR2 is FQGNSA. J gave up 5 bases and V 6 bases, and 12 bases lay outside the gene matches. The length of the CDR3 is 16 residues. The CDR3 here is CASRDQGVVRTGELFF. CDR3 sequence (DNA): TGTGCCAGCAGAGACCAGGGGGTAGTACGGACCGGGGAGCTGTTTTTT.

The rearrangement links TRBV29-1 to TRBJ2-1; D unclear. The germline V and J ends were trimmed by 3 bases and 4 bases, with 16 bases remaining between them. The CDR3 consists of 15 residues. Germline V gene sequence: CDR1 SQVTM, CDR2 ANQGSEA. For the CDR3, the DNA is TGCAGCGTTGAGATGGCAGAAGGAACGTACAATGAGCAGTTCTTC. It encodes CSVEMAEGTYNEQFF.